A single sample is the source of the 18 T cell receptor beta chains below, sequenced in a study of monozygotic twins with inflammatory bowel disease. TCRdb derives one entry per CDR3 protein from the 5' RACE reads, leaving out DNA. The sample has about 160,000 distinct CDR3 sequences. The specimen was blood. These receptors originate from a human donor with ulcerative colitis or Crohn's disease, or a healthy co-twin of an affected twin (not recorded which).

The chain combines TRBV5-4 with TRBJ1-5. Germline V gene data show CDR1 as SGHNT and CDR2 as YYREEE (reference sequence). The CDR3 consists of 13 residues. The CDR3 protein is CASSWEPNQPQHF. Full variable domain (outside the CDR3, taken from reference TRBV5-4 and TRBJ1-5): ETGVTQSPTHLIKTRGQQVTLRCSSQSGHNTVSWYQQALGQGPQFIFQYYREEENGRGNFPPRFSGLQFPNYSSELNVNALELDDSALYLCASSWEPNQPQHFGDGTRLSIL.

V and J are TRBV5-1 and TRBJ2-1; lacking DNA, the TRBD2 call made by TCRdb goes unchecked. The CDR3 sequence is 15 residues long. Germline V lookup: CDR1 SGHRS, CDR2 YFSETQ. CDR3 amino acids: CASSVGLAGVPEQFF.

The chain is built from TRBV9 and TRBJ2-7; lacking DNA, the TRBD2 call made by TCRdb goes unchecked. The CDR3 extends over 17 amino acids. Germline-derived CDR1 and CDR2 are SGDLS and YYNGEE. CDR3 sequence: CASSVSGLAALAGEQYF.

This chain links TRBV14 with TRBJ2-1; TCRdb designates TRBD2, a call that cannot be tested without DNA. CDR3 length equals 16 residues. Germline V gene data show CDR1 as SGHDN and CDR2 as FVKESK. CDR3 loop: CASSPPGLAGLHEQFF. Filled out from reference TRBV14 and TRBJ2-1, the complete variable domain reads EAGVTQFPSHSVIEKGQTVTLRCDPISGHDNLYWYRRVMGKEIKFLLHFVKESKQDESGMPNNRFLAERTGGTYSTLKVQPAELEDSGVYFCASSPPGLAGLHEQFFGPGTRLTVL.

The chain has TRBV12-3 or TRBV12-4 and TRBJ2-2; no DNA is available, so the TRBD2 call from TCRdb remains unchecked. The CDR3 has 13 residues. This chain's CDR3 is CACSGRGAGELFF.

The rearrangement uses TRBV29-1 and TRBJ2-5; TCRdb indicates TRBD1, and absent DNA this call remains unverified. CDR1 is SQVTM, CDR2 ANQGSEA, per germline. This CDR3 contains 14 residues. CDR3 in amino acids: CSVGLGQVQETQYF.

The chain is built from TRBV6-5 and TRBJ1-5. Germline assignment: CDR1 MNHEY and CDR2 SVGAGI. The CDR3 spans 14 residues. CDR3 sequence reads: CASSYESFGQPQHF.

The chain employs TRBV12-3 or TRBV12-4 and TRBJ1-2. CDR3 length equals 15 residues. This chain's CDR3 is CASSLSAGANYGYTF.

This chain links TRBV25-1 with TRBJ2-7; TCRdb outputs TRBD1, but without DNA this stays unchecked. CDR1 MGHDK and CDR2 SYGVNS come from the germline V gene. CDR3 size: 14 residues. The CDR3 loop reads CASSEYPLTREQYF.

Here the CDR3 reads CASSLGQGAYGYTF. The chain uses TRBV7-8 and TRBJ1-2; absent DNA, TCRdb's TRBD1 call cannot be checked. This CDR3 region has 14 residues. CDR1 and CDR2 (germline): SGHVS, FQNEAQ.

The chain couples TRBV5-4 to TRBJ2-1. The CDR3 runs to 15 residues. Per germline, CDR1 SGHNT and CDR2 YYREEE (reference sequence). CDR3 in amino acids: CASSLVGPADNEQFF.

CDR3 sequence reads: CANLGGEWDRRRNTGELFF. This rearrangement joins TRBV10-2 to TRBJ2-2; absent DNA, TCRdb's TRBD1 call cannot be checked. CDR1 WSHSY and CDR2 SAAADI come from the germline V gene. The length of the CDR3 is 19 residues.

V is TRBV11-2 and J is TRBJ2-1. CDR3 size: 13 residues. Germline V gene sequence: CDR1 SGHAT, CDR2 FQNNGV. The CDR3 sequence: CASSLDLGSEQFF.

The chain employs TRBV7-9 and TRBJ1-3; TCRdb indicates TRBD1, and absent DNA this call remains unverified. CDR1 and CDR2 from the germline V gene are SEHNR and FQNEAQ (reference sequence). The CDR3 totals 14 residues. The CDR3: CASSPTGEGNTIYF.

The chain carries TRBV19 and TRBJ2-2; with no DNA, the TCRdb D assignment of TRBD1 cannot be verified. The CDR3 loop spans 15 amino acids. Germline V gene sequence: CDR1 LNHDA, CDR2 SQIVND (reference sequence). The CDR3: CASSPGTVNTGELFF.

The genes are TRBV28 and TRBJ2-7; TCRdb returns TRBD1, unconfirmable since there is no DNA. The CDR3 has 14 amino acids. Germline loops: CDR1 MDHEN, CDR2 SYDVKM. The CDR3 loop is CASTWTEGSNEQYF.

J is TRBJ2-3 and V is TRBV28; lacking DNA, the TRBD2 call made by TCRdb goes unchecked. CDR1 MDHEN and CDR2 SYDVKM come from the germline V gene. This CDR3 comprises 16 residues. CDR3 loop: CASSLYAGASTDTQYF.

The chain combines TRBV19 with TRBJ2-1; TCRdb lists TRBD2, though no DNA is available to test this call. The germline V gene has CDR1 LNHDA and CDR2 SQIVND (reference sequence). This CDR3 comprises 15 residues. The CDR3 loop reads CASSFGLAGVNEQFF.